These 5 T cell receptor beta chains originate from one sample sequenced in a study of early T cells in non-severe SARS-CoV-2 infection. TCRdb re-called the 5' RACE reads through MiXCR, storing one row per CDR3 protein. The top ten clones hold under 40% of a sample with 25,000 to 30,000 distinct CDR3 sequences, about 6% of them seen once. Sequencing used whole blood, obtained at baseline. These receptors were collected from an adult who was a healthcare worker with PCR-confirmed SARS-CoV-2 infection or an uninfected control (not recorded which).

This clonotype has ten or more counts. CDR3 coding DNA: TGCAGTGCTAGAGAACAGGGGGGAGAGCAGTTCTTC. Residues: CSAREQGGEQFF. This rearrangement joins TRBV20-1 to TRBJ2-1; 8 positions agree with TRBD1. The CDR3 totals 12 residues. CDR1 is DFQATT, CDR2 SNEGSKA, per germline (reference sequence). The junction had 2 bases not matched to a gene; V was cut back by 0 bases and J by 10 bases.

The genes are TRBV14 and TRBJ1-4; possible D gene TRBD1, 5 bases. This CDR3 contains 16 residues. Trimming shortened V by 1 base and J by 4 bases, and 13 bases separated the two germline ends. In germline, CDR1 is SGHDN, CDR2 FVKESK. The CDR3 sequence is CASSQGTGTFNEKLFF. Written as DNA, the CDR3 is TGTGCCAGCAGCCAAGGCACCGGGACCTTTAATGAAAAACTGTTTTTT.

There are many counts of this clonotype. This rearrangement joins TRBV30 to TRBJ2-3; no clear D gene. Germline V gene sequence: CDR1 GTSNPN, CDR2 SVGIG (reference sequence). This CDR3 has 11 amino acids. V lost 3 bases and J lost 6, with 7 bases in between. The CDR3 nucleotides read TGTGCCTGGAGCCCAAGGGATACGCAGTATTTT. It encodes CAWSPRDTQYF.

This clonotype was observed at least ten times. V usage is TRBV18 and J usage is TRBJ1-4; D perhaps matches TRBD1 (5 bases). V gave up 5 bases and J gave up 8 bases, with 18 bases separating them. The CDR3 length is 15 residues. Germline CDR1 and CDR2: KGHSH and LQKENI. The CDR3 loop reads CASSLGTSEREKLFF. The CDR3 nucleotides are TGTGCCAGCTCATTAGGGACTTCGGAACGAGAAAAACTGTTTTTT.

In its sample, this clonotype was seen many times. V is TRBV7-9 and J is TRBJ2-5; D possibly corresponds to TRBD1 (6 bases). This CDR3 contains 13 residues. V lost 2 bases to trimming and J lost 5 bases, with 9 bases between them. The V gene's germline CDR1 is SEHNR and CDR2 FQNEAQ (reference sequence). CDR3 DNA: TGTGCCAGCAGCTTACTCCAGGGGGAGACCCAGTACTTC. It translates to CASSLLQGETQYF.